The T cell receptor (beta chain) described here comes from a study of cytomegalovirus exposure and HLA in healthy donors. Study-wide context: Ancestry clustering placed 70% to 90% of 300 to 400 genotyped donors in the Caucasian-associated cluster.

This CDR3 comprises 15 residues. Trimming took 6 bases from V and 6 from J; bases not matched to a gene: 9. Germline CDR1 and CDR2: MNHNS and SASEGT. In the PCR, 60 Vbeta and 13 Jbeta primers were used. The protocol was immunoSEQ multiplex PCR, while the TCRdb copy is restricted to in-frame clones and leaves out a portion. The sample holds 55,000 to 65,000 clones, less than 85% seen once. Sequenced sample: PBMCs. The source is a young man in good health and CMV-seropositive. V gene TRBV6-1 combines with J gene TRBJ1-4; the match to TRBD1 covers 8 bases. The CDR3 spells CASSPAGGWDEKLFF. Written as DNA, the CDR3 is TGTGCCAGCAGCCCAGCAGGGGGCTGGGATGAAAAACTGTTTTTT.